The clone carrying this T cell receptor beta chain has just one count. This record comes from a study of CD8+CD57+ T cells in acquired aplastic anemia. CDR3 and TCR beta VDJ profiling relied on genomic DNA as the template. In TCRdb, the reads were re-called with MiXCR into one record per CDR3 protein. The sample lists 310,000 or so distinct CDR3 sequences, approximately 57% occurring once. Patients sequenced had flow cytometry evidence of CD8+CD57+ cell expansion. Each patient had severe acquired aplastic anemia. The sequenced material came from sorted CD4+, CD8+, or CD8+CD57+ T cells (not recorded which) from PBMCs. This TCR came from a human donor with aplastic anemia.

The DNA of the CDR3 is TGTGCCACCAGCAGACTAGGACTAGCGGGAGTTGGAGAGCAGTTCTTC. Its protein is CATSRLGLAGVGEQFF. The chain is built from TRBV15 and TRBJ2-1, with TRBD2 matching 13 bases. The CDR3 covers 16 residues. V dropped 2 bases and J dropped 10; count of bases not matched to a gene: 8. The germline gives CDR1 LNHNV, CDR2 YYDKDF (reference sequence).